The T cell receptor (beta chain) under discussion was sequenced for a study of blood T cell repertoires in COVID-19. After removal of 5 bases from V and 8 bases from J, the junction contained 9 bases not matched to a gene. CDR1 SGHVS and CDR2 FQNEAQ come from the germline V gene. This CDR3 has 15 amino acids. Per the authors' pipeline: Reference gene primer amplification yielded estimated nucleated cell counts. TCRdb keeps only in-frame clones here, not all; method: immunoSEQ multiplex PCR. V, J and clone size reflect that table, while D and trimming were determined from the DNA. The sample contains about 280,000 clones, nearly 90% of which appear only once.

Material: peripheral blood. The receptor's source is a man younger than 35 with active or convalescent COVID-19. The chain carries TRBV7-8 and TRBJ2-1, with 10 nucleotides matching TRBD2. Written as DNA, the CDR3 is TGTGCCAGCAGCGAAAGCGGGGGGGCCTTCGATGAGCAGTTCTTC. Its translation: CASSESGGAFDEQFF.